One sample yielded the 22 T cell receptor beta chains listed below, sequenced in a study of shared clonotypes between healthy human individuals. Sequencing was performed with immunoSEQ multiplex PCR; in TCRdb, only in-frame clones are kept and a portion is missing. The sample shows around 1.1 million clones, around three quarters of them seen only once. Sequencing was done on a sample of memory CD4+ T cells from PBMCs. Noted subset: CD45RA-negative fraction. The receptors derive from a man between 18 and 35 years old in good health. Some clones in this sample may be carry-over from other donors' samples.

The rearrangement links TRBV30 to TRBJ1-5; the D gene is possibly TRBD1 (5 bases). Between the trimmed V and J ends, which lost 3 bases and 5 bases, there was a span of 20 bases. The CDR3 consists of 16 residues. Germline V gene lookup returns CDR1 GTSNPN and CDR2 SVGIG (reference sequence). The CDR3 DNA follows: TGTGCCTGGAGCCCCATGTGGAGGGGCTGGGATCAGCCCCAGCATTTT. Translation: CAWSPMWRGWDQPQHF.

With respect to this clone: Other DNA sequences in the same sample also yield this CDR3. In DNA form, the CDR3 reads TGTGCCAGCAGTGAGGGCCTTAACTATGGCTACACCTTC. Encoded protein: CASSEGLNYGYTF. The chain uses TRBV25-1 and TRBJ1-2; no reliable D call. The V end lost 3 bases, the J end lost 1 base, and 6 bases lay between the germline ends. The germline CDR1 and CDR2 sequences are MGHDK and SYGVNS. The CDR3 length is 13 residues.

The chain is built from TRBV28 and TRBJ2-7; unclear D gene. Between the trimmed V and J ends, which lost 2 bases and 5 bases, there was a span of 16 bases. Per germline, CDR1 MDHEN and CDR2 SYDVKM. CDR3 length equals 15 residues. CDR3 loop: CASSLRGNSRHEQYF. DNA for the CDR3: TGTGCCAGCAGTTTACGCGGAAACAGTCGCCACGAGCAGTACTTC.

The chain has TRBV5-1 and TRBJ1-1, with TRBD1 matching 10 bases. The germline V gene has CDR1 SGHRS and CDR2 YFSETQ. With V trimmed by 7 bases and J by 4 bases, 7 bases remained unmatched. The CDR3 covers 14 residues. CDR3 DNA: TGCGCCAGCGGATTGACAGGGGGCGGCACTGAAGCTTTCTTT. As protein: CASGLTGGGTEAFF.

This clone has just a few counts. J is TRBJ1-2 and V is TRBV6-5, with 9 positions matching TRBD1. This CDR3 spans 15 amino acids. Germline V gene data show CDR1 as MNHEY and CDR2 as SVGAGI. The V segment lost 6 bases and the J segment 0 bases; nucleotides outside the gene matches: 5. The DNA of the CDR3 is TGTGCCAGCAGGACTGACAGGGGGGCTAACTATGGCTACACCTTC. It specifies CASRTDRGANYGYTF.

The chain uses TRBV18 and TRBJ2-1, with 16 bases lining up with TRBD2. V lost 5 bases, J lost 5 bases, and 9 bases stayed unmatched. Germline assignment: CDR1 KGHSH and CDR2 LQKENI. The CDR3 is 18 residues long. DNA of the CDR3: TGTGCCAGCTCATCAGCGGGACTAGCGGGAGGGCAGAACAATGAGCAGTTCTTC. Its translation is CASSSAGLAGGQNNEQFF. The whole variable domain, remainder taken from reference TRBV18 and TRBJ2-1, is NAGVMQNPRHLVRRRGQEARLRCSPMKGHSHVYWYRQLPEEGLKFMVYLQKENIIDESGMPKERFSAEFPKEGPSILRIQQVVRGDSAAYFCASSSAGLAGGQNNEQFFGPGTRLTVL.

This rearrangement joins TRBV6-6 to TRBJ2-7; D perhaps matches TRBD1 (5 bases). This CDR3 comprises 14 residues. From germline, CDR1 is MNHNY and CDR2 SVGAGI (reference sequence). V was trimmed by 5 bases and J by 0 bases, leaving 11 bases between them. CDR3 coding DNA: TGTGCCAGCAGTAAGGACAAGAACTCCTACGAGCAGTACTTC. Translation: CASSKDKNSYEQYF.

The chain has TRBV5-1 and TRBJ2-7, with D hard to call. The CDR3 extends over 17 amino acids. The germline CDR1 and CDR2 sequences are SGHRS and YFSETQ. Trimming shortened V by 0 bases and J by 3 bases, and 19 bases separated the two germline ends. The CDR3 DNA is TGCGCCAGCAGCTTGGGGTATACGTCCCGGCCCAGCTACGAGCAGTACTTC. This encodes CASSLGYTSRPSYEQYF. The full variable domain, with the rest looked up from reference TRBV5-1 and TRBJ2-7, is KAGVTQTPRYLIKTRGQQVTLSCSPISGHRSVSWYQQTPGQGLQFLFEYFSETQRNKGNFPGRFSGRQFSNSRSEMNVSTLELGDSALYLCASSLGYTSRPSYEQYFGPGTRLTVT.

This clone was seen only a few times. The J gene is TRBJ2-1, the V gene TRBV11-2; no clear D. Germline V gene data show CDR1 as SGHAT and CDR2 as FQNNGV. Trimming cost V 2 bases and J 0 bases, with 11 bases left between them. The CDR3 is 16 residues long. For the CDR3, the DNA is TGTGCCAGCAGCTTACGCGGAGATAGCTCCTACAATGAGCAGTTCTTC. Translating gives CASSLRGDSSYNEQFF.

This chain uses TRBV7-9 with TRBJ1-4; maybe TRBD1 (6 bases). Germline assignment: CDR1 SEHNR and CDR2 FQNEAQ (reference sequence). The CDR3 extends over 15 amino acids. The V and J ends lost 4 bases and 4 bases respectively, with 13 bases between them. This CDR3 is CASSSSTGINEKLFF. Here the CDR3 DNA reads TGTGCCAGCAGCTCGTCGACAGGCATTAATGAAAAACTGTTTTTT.

The chain couples TRBV25-1 to TRBJ1-4, with D maybe TRBD1 (6 bases). V shed 6 bases and J shed 7 bases, with 18 bases lying between them. The CDR3 runs 15 residues. The germline CDR1 and CDR2 sequences are MGHDK and SYGVNS. CDR3 protein: CASSPGGRGSEKLFF. The CDR3 DNA reads TGTGCCAGCAGCCCCGGGGGCAGGGGAAGTGAAAAACTGTTTTTT.

V gene TRBV19 combines with J gene TRBJ1-2; perhaps TRBD1 as D (6 bases). The germline CDR1 and CDR2 sequences are LNHDA and SQIVND (reference sequence). Trimming removed 4 bases from V and 0 bases from J, with 9 bases in between. This CDR3 has 14 amino acids. CDR3 in DNA: TGTGCCAGTAGTACGGGACATACTAACTATGGCTACACCTTC. The encoded protein is CASSTGHTNYGYTF.

A word on this clone: Other nucleotide sequences in the sample specify the same CDR3. The V and J genes are TRBV29-1 and TRBJ1-1; D call uncertain. The CDR3 has 12 amino acids. Trimming removed 5 bases from V and 1 base from J, with 8 bases in between. The germline CDR1 and CDR2 sequences are SQVTM and ANQGSEA. CDR3 sequence reads: CSVRRGNTEAFF. In DNA form, the CDR3 reads TGCAGCGTTAGAAGAGGGAACACTGAAGCTTTCTTT.

This clone has a single count. Possible read error: a much larger clone is one base away. The chain uses TRBV7-2 and TRBJ2-7; D call uncertain. Germline lookup yields CDR1 SGHTA and CDR2 FQGNSA. Trimming left V 3 bases short and J 0 bases short, with 3 bases between. CDR3 length equals 12 residues. In DNA form, the CDR3 reads TGTGCCAGCAGCTTCATCTCCTACGAGCAGTACTTC. Residues: CASSFISYEQYF.

This clone showed up just a few times. The V call is TRBV28, the J call TRBJ2-3; tentatively, D is TRBD2 (6 bases). This CDR3 region has 15 residues. V lost 5 bases and J 6 bases, leaving 18 bases between the germline ends. CDR1 and CDR2 (germline): MDHEN, SYDVKM. In DNA form, the CDR3 reads TGTGCCAGCAGTAAGCGGGTGCCGCACGGTGATACGCAGTATTTT. As protein: CASSKRVPHGDTQYF.

V gene TRBV19 combines with J gene TRBJ2-5; D possibly corresponds to TRBD2 (5 bases). V was pared by 2 bases and J by 5 bases, with 12 bases between. CDR3 length equals 14 residues. Germline CDR1 is LNHDA and CDR2 is SQIVND (reference sequence). CDR3 sequence reads: CASSISVRGETQYF. In DNA, the CDR3 is TGTGCCAGTAGTATATCGGTTCGAGGGGAGACCCAGTACTTC.

This clone was seen a few times. The chain carries TRBV7-2 and TRBJ2-1; 8 nucleotides match TRBD2. This CDR3 comprises 13 residues. The trim removed 5 bases at V and 7 bases at J, leaving 4 bases unmatched. Germline loops: CDR1 SGHTA, CDR2 FQGNSA. CDR3 sequence (DNA): TGTGCCAGCAGCCCCCGGGGGGGTAATGAGCAGTTCTTC. It yields the protein CASSPRGGNEQFF.

The chain couples TRBV9 to TRBJ1-2; D call uncertain. Looked up from germline, CDR1 is SGDLS and CDR2 is YYNGEE. The CDR3 sequence is 14 residues long. V was cut by 7 bases and J by 0 bases, with 13 bases left in between. The CDR3 loop is CASGPPVANYGYTF. CDR3 DNA: TGTGCCAGCGGTCCACCTGTTGCTAACTATGGCTACACCTTC.

This chain uses TRBV30 with TRBJ1-4; no reliable D call. This CDR3 comprises 14 residues. Germline-derived CDR1 and CDR2 are GTSNPN and SVGIG (reference sequence). Trimming stripped 3 bases from V and 5 bases from J, with 13 bases between. CDR3 sequence (DNA): TGTGCCTGGAGGGCCGGACGGATAAATGAAAAACTGTTTTTT. Protein sequence: CAWRAGRINEKLFF.

The chain uses TRBV5-1 and TRBJ2-5; TRBD2 agrees at 12 bases. The CDR3 is 15 amino acids. The germline CDR1 and CDR2 sequences are SGHRS and YFSETQ. V was pared by 4 bases and J by 2 bases, with 3 bases of the junction left unmatched. CDR3 protein: CASSATSGGQETQYF. DNA of the CDR3: TGCGCCAGCAGCGCTACTAGCGGGGGGCAAGAGACCCAGTACTTC.

The chain uses TRBV21-1 and TRBJ2-7. TRBV21-1 is listed as a pseudogene. The CDR3 is 13 amino acids. CDR3 nucleotide sequence: TGTGCCAGGCCTCGGGACGGCTCCTACGAGCAGTACTTC. This sequence encodes CARPRDGSYEQYF.

The chain uses TRBV5-1 and TRBJ2-7; TRBD1 agrees at 10 bases. Unmatched junction bases numbered 13, after V lost 6 bases and J lost 4 bases. CDR1 is SGHRS and CDR2 is YFSETQ in the germline V gene. CDR3 length equals 16 residues. The CDR3 protein is CASKLNSGTGDYEQYF. CDR3 bases: TGCGCCAGCAAACTTAATTCCGGGACAGGGGATTACGAGCAGTACTTC.